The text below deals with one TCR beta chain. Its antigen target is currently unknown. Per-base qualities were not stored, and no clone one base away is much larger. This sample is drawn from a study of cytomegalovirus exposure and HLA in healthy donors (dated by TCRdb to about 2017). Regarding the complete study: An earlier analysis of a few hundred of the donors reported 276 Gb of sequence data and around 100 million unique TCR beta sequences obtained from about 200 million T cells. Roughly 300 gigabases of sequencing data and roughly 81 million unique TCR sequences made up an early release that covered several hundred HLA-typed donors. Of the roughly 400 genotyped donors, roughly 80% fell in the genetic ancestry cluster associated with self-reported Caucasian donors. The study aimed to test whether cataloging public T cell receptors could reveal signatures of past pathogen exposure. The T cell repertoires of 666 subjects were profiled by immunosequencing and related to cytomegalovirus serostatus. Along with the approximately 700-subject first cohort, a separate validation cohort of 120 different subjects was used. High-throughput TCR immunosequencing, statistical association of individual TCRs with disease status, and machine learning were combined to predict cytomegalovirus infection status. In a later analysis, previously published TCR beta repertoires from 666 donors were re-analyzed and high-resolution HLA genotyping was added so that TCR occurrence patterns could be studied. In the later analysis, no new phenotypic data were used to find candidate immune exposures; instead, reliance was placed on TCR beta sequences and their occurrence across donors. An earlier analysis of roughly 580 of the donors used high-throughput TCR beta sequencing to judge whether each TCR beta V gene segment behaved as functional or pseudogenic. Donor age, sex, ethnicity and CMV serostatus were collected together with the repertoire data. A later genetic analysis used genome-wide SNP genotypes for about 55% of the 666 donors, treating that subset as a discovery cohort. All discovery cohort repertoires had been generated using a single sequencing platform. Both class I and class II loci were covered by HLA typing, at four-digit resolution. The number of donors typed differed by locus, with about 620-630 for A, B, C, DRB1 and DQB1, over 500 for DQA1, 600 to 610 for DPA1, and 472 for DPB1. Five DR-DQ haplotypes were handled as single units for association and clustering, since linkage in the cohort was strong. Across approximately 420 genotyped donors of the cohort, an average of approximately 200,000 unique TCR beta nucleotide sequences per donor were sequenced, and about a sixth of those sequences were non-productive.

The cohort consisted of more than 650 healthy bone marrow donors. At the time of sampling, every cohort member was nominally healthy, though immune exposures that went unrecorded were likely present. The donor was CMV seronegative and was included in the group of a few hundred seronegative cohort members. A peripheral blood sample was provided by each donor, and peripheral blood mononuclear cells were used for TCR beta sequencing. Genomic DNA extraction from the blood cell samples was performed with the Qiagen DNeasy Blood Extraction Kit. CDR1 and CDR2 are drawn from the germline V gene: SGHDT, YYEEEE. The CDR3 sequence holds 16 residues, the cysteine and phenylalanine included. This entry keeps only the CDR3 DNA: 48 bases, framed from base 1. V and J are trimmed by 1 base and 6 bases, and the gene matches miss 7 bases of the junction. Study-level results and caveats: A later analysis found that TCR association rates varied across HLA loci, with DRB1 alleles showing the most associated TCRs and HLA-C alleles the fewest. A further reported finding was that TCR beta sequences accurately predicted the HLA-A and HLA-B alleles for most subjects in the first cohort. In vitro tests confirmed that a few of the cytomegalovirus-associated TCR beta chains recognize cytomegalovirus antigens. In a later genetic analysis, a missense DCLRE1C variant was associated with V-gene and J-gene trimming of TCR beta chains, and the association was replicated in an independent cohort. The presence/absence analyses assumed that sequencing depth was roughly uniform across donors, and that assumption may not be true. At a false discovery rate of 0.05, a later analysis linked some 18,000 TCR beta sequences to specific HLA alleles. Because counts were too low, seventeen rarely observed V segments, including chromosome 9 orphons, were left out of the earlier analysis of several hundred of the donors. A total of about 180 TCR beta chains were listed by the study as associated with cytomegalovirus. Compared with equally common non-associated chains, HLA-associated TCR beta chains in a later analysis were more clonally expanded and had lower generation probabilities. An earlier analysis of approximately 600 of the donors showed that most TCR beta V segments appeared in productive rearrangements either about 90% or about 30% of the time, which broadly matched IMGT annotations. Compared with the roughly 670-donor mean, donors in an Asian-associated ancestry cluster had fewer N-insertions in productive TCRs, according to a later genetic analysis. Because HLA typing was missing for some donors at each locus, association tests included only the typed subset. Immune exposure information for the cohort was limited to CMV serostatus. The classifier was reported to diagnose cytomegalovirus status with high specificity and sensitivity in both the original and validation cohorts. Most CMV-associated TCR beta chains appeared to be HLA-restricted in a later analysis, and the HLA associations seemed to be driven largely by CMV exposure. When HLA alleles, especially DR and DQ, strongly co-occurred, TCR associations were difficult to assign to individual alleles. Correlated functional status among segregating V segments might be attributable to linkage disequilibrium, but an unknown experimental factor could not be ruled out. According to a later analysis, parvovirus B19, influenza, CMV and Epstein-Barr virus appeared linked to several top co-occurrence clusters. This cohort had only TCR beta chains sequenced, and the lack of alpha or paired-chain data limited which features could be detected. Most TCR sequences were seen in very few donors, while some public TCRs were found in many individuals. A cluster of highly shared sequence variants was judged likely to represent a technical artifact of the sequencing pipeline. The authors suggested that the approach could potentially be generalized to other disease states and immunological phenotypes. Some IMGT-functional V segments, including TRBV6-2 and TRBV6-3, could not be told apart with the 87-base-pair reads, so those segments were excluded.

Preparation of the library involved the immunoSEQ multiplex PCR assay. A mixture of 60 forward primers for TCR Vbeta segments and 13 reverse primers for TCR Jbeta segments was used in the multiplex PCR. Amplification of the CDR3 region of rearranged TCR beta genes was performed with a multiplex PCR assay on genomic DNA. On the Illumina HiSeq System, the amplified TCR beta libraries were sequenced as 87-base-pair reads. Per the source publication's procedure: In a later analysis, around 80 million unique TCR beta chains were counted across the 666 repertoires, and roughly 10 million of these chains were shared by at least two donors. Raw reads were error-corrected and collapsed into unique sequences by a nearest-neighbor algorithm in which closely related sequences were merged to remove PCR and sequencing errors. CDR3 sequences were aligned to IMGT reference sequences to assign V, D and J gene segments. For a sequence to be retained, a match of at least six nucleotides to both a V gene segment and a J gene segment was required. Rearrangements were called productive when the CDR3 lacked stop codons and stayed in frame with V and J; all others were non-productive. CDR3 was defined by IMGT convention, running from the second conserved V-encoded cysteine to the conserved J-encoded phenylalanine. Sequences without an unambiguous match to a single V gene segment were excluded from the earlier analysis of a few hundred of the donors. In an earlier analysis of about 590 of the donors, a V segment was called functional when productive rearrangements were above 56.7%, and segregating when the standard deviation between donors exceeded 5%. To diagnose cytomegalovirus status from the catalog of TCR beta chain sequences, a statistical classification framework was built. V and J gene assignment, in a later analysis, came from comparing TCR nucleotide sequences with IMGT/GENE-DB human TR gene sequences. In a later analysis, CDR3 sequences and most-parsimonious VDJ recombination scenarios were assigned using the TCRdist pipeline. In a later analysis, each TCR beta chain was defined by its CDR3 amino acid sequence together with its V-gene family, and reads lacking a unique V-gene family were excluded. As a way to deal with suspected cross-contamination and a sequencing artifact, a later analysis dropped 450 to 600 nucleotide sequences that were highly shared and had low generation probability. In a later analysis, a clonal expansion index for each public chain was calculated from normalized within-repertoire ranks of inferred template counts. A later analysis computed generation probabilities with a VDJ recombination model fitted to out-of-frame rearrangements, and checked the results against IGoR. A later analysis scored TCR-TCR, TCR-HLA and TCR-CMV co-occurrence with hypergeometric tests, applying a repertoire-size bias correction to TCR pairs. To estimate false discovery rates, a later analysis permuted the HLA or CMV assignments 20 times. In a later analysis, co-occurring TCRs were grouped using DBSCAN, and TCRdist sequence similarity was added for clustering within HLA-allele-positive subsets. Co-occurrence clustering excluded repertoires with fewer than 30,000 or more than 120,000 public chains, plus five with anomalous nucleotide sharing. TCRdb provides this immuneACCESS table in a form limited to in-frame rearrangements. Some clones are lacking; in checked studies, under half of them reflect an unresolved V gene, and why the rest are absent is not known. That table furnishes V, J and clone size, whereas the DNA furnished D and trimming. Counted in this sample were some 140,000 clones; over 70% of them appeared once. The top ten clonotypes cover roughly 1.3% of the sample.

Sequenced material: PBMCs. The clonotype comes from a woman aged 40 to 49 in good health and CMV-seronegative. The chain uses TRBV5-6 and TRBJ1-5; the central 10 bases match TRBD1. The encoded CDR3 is CASSLYLTGGGQPQHF. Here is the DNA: TGTGCCAGCAGCTTGTATCTGACAGGGGGCGGTCAGCCCCAGCATTTT.